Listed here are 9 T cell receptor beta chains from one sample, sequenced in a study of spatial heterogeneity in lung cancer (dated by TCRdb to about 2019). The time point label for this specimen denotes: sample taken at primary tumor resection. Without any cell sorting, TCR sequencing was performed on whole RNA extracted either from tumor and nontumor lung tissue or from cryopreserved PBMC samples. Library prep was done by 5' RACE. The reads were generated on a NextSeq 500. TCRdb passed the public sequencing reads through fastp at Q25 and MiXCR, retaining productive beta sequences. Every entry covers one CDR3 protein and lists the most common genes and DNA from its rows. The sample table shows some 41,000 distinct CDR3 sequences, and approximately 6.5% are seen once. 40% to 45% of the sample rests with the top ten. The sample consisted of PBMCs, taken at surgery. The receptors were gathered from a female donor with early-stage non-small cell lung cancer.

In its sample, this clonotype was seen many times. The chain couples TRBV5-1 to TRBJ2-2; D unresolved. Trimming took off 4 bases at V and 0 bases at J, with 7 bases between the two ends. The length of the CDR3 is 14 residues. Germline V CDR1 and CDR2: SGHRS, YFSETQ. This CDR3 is CASSEVANTGELFF. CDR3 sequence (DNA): TGCGCCAGCAGCGAGGTCGCGAACACCGGGGAGCTGTTTTTT.

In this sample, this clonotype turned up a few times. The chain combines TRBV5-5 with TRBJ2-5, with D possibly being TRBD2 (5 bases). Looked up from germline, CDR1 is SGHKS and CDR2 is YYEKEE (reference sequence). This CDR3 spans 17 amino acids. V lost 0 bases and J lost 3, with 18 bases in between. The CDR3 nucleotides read TGTGCCAGCAGCTTGGGGCATCAACGCCGGGGAAAAGAGACCCAGTACTTC. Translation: CASSLGHQRRGKETQYF.

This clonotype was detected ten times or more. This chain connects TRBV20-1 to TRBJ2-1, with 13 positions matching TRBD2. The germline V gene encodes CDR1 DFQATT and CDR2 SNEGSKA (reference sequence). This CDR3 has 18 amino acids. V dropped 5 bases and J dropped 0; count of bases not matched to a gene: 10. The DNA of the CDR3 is TGCAGTGCTTTAACTAGCGGGGGGGCCTTGGGCTCCTACAATGAGCAGTTCTTC. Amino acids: CSALTSGGALGSYNEQFF.

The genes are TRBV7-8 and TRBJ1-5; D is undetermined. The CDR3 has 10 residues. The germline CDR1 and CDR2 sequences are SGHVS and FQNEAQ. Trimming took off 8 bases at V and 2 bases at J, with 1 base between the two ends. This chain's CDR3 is CASGNQPQHF. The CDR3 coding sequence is TGTGCCAGCGGCAATCAGCCCCAGCATTTT.

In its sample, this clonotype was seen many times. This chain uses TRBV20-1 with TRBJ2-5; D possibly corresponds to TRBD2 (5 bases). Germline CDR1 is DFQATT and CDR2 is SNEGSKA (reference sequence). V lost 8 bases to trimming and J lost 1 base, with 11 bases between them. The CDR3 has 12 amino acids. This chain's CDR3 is CSRASPQETQYF. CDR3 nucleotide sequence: TGCAGTAGGGCTAGCCCCCAAGAGACCCAGTACTTC.

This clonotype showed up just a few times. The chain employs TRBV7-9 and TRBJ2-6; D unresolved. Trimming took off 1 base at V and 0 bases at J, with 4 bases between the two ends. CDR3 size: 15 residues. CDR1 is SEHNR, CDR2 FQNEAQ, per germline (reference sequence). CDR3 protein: CASSLGSSGANVLTF. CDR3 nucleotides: TGTGCCAGCAGCTTAGGGAGCTCTGGGGCCAACGTCCTGACTTTC.

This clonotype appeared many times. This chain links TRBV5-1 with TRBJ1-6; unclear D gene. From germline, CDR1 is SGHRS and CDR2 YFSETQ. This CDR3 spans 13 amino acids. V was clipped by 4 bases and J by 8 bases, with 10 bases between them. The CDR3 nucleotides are TGCGCCAGCAGCCCCCAACAAGATTCACCCCTCCACTTT. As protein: CASSPQQDSPLHF.

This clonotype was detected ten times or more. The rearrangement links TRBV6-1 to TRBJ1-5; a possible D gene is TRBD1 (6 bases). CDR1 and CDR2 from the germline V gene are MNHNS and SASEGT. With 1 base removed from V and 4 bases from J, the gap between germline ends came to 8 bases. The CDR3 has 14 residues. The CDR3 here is CASSEGGRNQPQHF. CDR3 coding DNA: TGTGCCAGCAGTGAAGGGGGGCGTAATCAGCCCCAGCATTTT.

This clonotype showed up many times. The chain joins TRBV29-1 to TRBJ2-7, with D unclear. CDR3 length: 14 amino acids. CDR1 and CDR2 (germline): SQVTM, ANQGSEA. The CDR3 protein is CSYTPSASSYEQYF. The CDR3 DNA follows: TGCAGTTACACCCCAAGTGCGAGCTCCTACGAGCAGTACTTC.